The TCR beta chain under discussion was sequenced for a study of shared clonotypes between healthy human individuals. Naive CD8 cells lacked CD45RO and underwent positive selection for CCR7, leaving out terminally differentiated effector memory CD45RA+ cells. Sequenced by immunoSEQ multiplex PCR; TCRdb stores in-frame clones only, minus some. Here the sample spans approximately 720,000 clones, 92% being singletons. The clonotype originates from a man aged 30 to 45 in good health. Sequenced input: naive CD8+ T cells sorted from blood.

This CDR3 reads CASSYPPNGRPYEQYF. The CDR3, as DNA: TGCGCCAGCAGCTACCCCCCAAACGGGAGGCCGTACGAGCAGTACTTC. The chain couples TRBV5-1 to TRBJ2-7, with 7 bases that match TRBD2. Germline CDR1 SGHRS, CDR2 YFSETQ. The J segment lost 4 bases and the V segment lost 3 bases, leaving 13 bases of the junction unmatched. This CDR3 contains 16 residues.